The rows below give T cell receptor beta chains drawn from one sample of a study of cytomegalovirus exposure and HLA in healthy donors. The protocol was immunoSEQ multiplex PCR, while the TCRdb copy is restricted to in-frame clones and leaves out a portion. The table shows approximately 150,000 clones, with roughly 70% occurring only once. The source material was PBMCs. Receptors were obtained from a male donor in good health and CMV-seronegative. Both conserved end residues are trimmed from each CDR3. The D gene is left open where the match is weak.

V gene	D gene	J gene	CDR3 protein
TRBV4-1	TRBD1	TRBJ1-1	ASSPARGDRNTEAF
TRBV9	NA	TRBJ1-2	ASSVEGGLGAPYGYT
TRBV5-1	TRBD2	TRBJ2-3	ATQLGTSGPSTDTQY
TRBV5-1	NA	TRBJ2-5	ASQRVTGENQETQY
TRBV5-4	NA	TRBJ1-1	ASSSQVGATEAF
TRBV25-1	TRBD1	TRBJ1-5	ASSAQGDFFQPQH
TRBV6-5	TRBD1	TRBJ2-1	ASRQGQTTSNEQF
TRBV28	NA	TRBJ2-3	ASTGEGGDTQY
TRBV7-9	NA	TRBJ1-2	ASSVLLTGGYGYT
TRBV27	NA	TRBJ1-1	ASTKSQKYTEAF
TRBV29-1	TRBD1	TRBJ1-2	SVEQGPANYGYT
TRBV29-1	NA	TRBJ1-2	SVVGGEWRSYGYT
TRBV28	NA	TRBJ2-3	ASSLGHHTDTQY
TRBV7-2	NA	TRBJ1-1	ASSLAVASEAEAF
TRBV2	TRBD1	TRBJ1-5	ASSQERTGSNQPQH
TRBV5-1	NA	TRBJ2-7	ASSLDREEQY
TRBV4-1	NA	TRBJ2-2	ASSLLIKGGAYTGELF
TRBV27	TRBD1	TRBJ2-2	ASSWTGSTGELF
TRBV19	NA	TRBJ2-3	ASNPVHGTDTQY
TRBV9	TRBD2	TRBJ2-1	ASSVETSGIQQF
TRBV7-9	TRBD2	TRBJ2-5	ASSLLAVEETQY